Below, 19 T cell receptor beta chains from the same sample are listed, as sequenced in a study of OX40 agonist ivuxolimab in advanced cancers. Sequencing used immunoSEQ multiplex PCR; TCRdb keeps in-frame clones, though not all of them. In the table there are more than 45,000 clones, around 94% of which are singletons. Sequenced material: CD4+ or CD8+ T cells sorted from blood, taken in a trial of the OX40 agonist ivuxolimab. The receptors stem from an adult with an advanced solid tumor such as melanoma, head and neck, liver or kidney cancer.

The V and J genes are TRBV7-2 and TRBJ2-5, with 10 bases lining up with TRBD2. CDR3 length: 17 amino acids. Losses at the gene ends were 6 bases for V and 5 bases for J; bases not matched to a gene: 15. Germline V lookup: CDR1 SGHTA, CDR2 FQGNSA. CDR3 sequence: CASSSGLAGVFGETQYF. The CDR3, as DNA: TGTGCCAGCAGTTCAGGCCTAGCGGGAGTGTTCGGGGAGACCCAGTACTTC. Full variable domain (missing parts from reference TRBV7-2 and TRBJ2-5): GAGVSQSPSNKVTEKGKDVELRCDPISGHTALYWYRQSLGQGLEFLIYFQGNSAPDKSGLPSDRFSAERTGGSVSTLTIQRTQQEDSAVYLCASSSGLAGVFGETQYFGPGTRLLVL.

The V gene is TRBV27, the J gene TRBJ2-3; TRBD1 aligns across 10 bases. Trimming took 6 bases from V and 2 from J; bases not matched to a gene: 5. Germline V gene sequence: CDR1 MNHEY, CDR2 SMNVEV (reference sequence). This CDR3 has 15 residues. The CDR3 nucleotides are TGTGCCAGCAGCCCGACAGGGGGCTACACAGATACGCAGTATTTT. Translating it yields CASSPTGGYTDTQYF.

The chain combines TRBV28 with TRBJ2-7; a possible D gene is TRBD1 (5 bases). The V and J ends lost 2 bases and 7 bases respectively, with 9 bases between them. Germline V gives CDR1 MDHEN, CDR2 SYDVKM. The CDR3 contains 12 residues. The CDR3 sequence is CASSLGRGEQYF. CDR3 bases: TGTGCCAGCAGTTTAGGAAGGGGTGAGCAGTACTTC.

The chain combines TRBV29-1 with TRBJ2-6; D call uncertain. V lost 0 bases and J 2 bases, leaving 8 bases between the germline ends. Germline loops: CDR1 SQVTM, CDR2 ANQGSEA. The CDR3 runs to 15 residues. For the CDR3, the DNA is TGCAGCGTTGAAGATGGGGAAGCTGGGGCCAACGTCCTGACTTTC. Amino acids: CSVEDGEAGANVLTF.

This clone was detected only once. The rearrangement links TRBV28 to TRBJ1-1; 10 positions match TRBD1. V lost 6 bases to trimming and J lost 5 bases; unmatched junction nucleotides: 0. CDR3 length equals 12 residues. Per the germline V gene, CDR1 is MDHEN and CDR2 is SYDVKM. The CDR3 protein is CASRDRGTEAFF. Here the CDR3 DNA reads TGTGCCAGCAGGGACAGGGGGACTGAAGCTTTCTTT.

V gene TRBV10-2 combines with J gene TRBJ2-4; no clear D gene. Germline CDR1 and CDR2: WSHSY and SAAADI. The ends were cut back, 0 bases at V and 0 bases at J, with 6 bases in the middle. The CDR3 runs 15 residues. CDR3 amino acids: CASSESGLAKNIQYF. The CDR3, as DNA: TGCGCCAGCAGTGAGTCTGGGTTAGCCAAAAACATTCAGTACTTC.

This sequence joins TRBV23-1 and TRBJ2-1; tentatively, D is TRBD2 (10 bases). Being an ORF, TRBV23-1 has a function that is uncertain. The CDR3 runs to 18 residues. V was cut by 9 bases and J by 8 bases, with 32 bases left in between. The CDR3 loop is CARPGQGGPSGSCDEQFF. The DNA of the CDR3 is TGCGCCAGGCCGGGACAGGGTGGGCCTAGCGGGAGTTGTGATGAGCAGTTCTTC.

V usage is TRBV30 and J usage is TRBJ2-2, with 7 bases fitting TRBD2. The germline CDR1 and CDR2 sequences are GTSNPN and SVGIG (reference sequence). There are 14 residues in the CDR3. V shed 5 bases, J shed 5 bases, and the junction held 8 bases outside the gene matches. This CDR3 is CAWGGGEGTGELFF. The CDR3 DNA reads TGTGCCTGGGGGGGAGGGGAGGGTACCGGGGAGCTGTTTTTT.

V and J are TRBV10-1 and TRBJ2-7, with D maybe TRBD2 (7 bases). The CDR3 sequence is 16 residues long. The V end lost 5 bases, the J end lost 1 base, and 18 bases lay between the germline ends. Germline CDR1 and CDR2: WNHNN and SYGVQD (reference sequence). CDR3 coding DNA: TGCGCCAGCAGTCGTAGAAGGGGGGGGGAGTCCTACGAGCAGTACTTC. It specifies CASSRRRGGESYEQYF.

The J gene is TRBJ2-2, the V gene TRBV19, with D unclear. Trimming stripped 1 base from V and 7 bases from J, with 7 bases between. CDR1 and CDR2 from the germline V gene are LNHDA and SQIVND (reference sequence). The CDR3 consists of 13 residues. CDR3 bases: TGTGCCAGTAGTATAGGTCTCTACGGGGAGCTGTTTTTT. Protein: CASSIGLYGELFF.

The gene calls are TRBV15 and TRBJ2-7; 9 nucleotides agree with TRBD2. Germline CDR1 is LNHNV and CDR2 is YYDKDF (reference sequence). CDR3 length: 14 residues. Trimming at V came to 1 base and at J to 7 bases, leaving 5 bases not matched to a gene. The CDR3 is CATSRVPSGKEQYF. CDR3 DNA: TGTGCCACCAGCAGAGTCCCTAGCGGGAAGGAGCAGTACTTC.

J is TRBJ2-3 and V is TRBV27, with unresolved D. V was shortened by 4 bases and J by 4 bases, with 6 bases between the two germline ends. Germline loops: CDR1 MNHEY, CDR2 SMNVEV (reference sequence). This CDR3 spans 12 amino acids. This CDR3 reads CASSYSPDTQYF. CDR3 sequence (DNA): TGTGCCAGCAGTTATAGCCCAGATACGCAGTATTTT.

The gene calls are TRBV30 and TRBJ2-7; D might be TRBD1 (6 bases). The CDR3 extends over 12 amino acids. Per the germline V gene, CDR1 is GTSNPN and CDR2 is SVGIG (reference sequence). Trimming took 6 bases from V and 7 from J, leaving 16 bases between them. As DNA, the CDR3 is TGTGCCTGCCTCAACAGGGTTAATGAGCAGTACTTC. Its translation: CACLNRVNEQYF. Using reference TRBV30 and TRBJ2-7 for the parts outside the CDR3, the full variable domain is SQTIHQWPATLVQPVGSPLSLECTVEGTSNPNLYWYRQAAGRGLQLLFYSVGIGQISSEVPQNLSASRPQDRQFILSSKKLLLSDSGFYLCACLNRVNEQYFGPGTRLTVT.

This clone was recorded only once. This sequence joins TRBV10-3 and TRBJ2-1; no definite D call. The V and J ends lost 0 bases and 8 bases respectively, with 5 bases between them. In germline, CDR1 is ENHRY, CDR2 SYGVKD. CDR3 length: 12 residues. CDR3 sequence reads: CAISESSHEQFF. CDR3 nucleotide sequence: TGTGCCATCAGTGAGTCTAGCCATGAGCAGTTCTTC.

The chain carries TRBV27 and TRBJ2-3; TRBD2 matches at 8 bases. Germline V lookup: CDR1 MNHEY, CDR2 SMNVEV (reference sequence). The length of the CDR3 is 16 residues. The ends lost 4 bases at V and 2 bases at J; junction bases unmatched: 8. DNA of the CDR3: TGTGCCAGCAGTTCCCGGTCGGGAGGGCCCACAGATACGCAGTATTTT. It translates to CASSSRSGGPTDTQYF.

The chain combines TRBV13 with TRBJ2-3, with D possibly TRBD2 on 6 matching bases. V dropped 3 bases and J dropped 3 bases, with 13 bases sitting between them. This CDR3 is 15 amino acids long. Germline-derived CDR1 and CDR2 are PRHDT and FYEKMQ (reference sequence). CDR3 coding DNA: TGTGCCAGCAGCTTTGAAGGCAGCGGGACAGATACGCAGTATTTT. Translating it yields CASSFEGSGTDTQYF.

V usage is TRBV6-1 and J usage is TRBJ2-2; D gene unclear. CDR3 size: 14 residues. The germline V and J ends were trimmed by 2 bases and 7 bases, with 11 bases remaining between them. From germline, CDR1 is MNHNS and CDR2 SASEGT. The CDR3 loop is CASSESSRGGELFF. The CDR3 DNA sequence: TGTGCCAGCAGTGAAAGTTCTCGTGGCGGGGAGCTGTTTTTT.

The chain employs TRBV28 and TRBJ1-1; D is ambiguous. The CDR3 contains 12 residues. Trimming pared 6 bases from V and 7 bases from J, leaving 12 bases between. CDR1 and CDR2 from the germline V gene are MDHEN and SYDVKM. The CDR3 loop is CASSRNVGEAFF. The CDR3 DNA follows: TGTGCCAGCAGCCGTAACGTGGGTGAAGCTTTCTTT.

This clone was seen more than once but under ten times. J is TRBJ1-1 and V is TRBV28, with D maybe TRBD1 (5 bases). Germline-derived CDR1 and CDR2 are MDHEN and SYDVKM. The CDR3 consists of 15 residues. V shed 8 bases and J shed 1 base, with 17 bases lying between them. CDR3 loop: CASQPWGRGNTEAFF. In DNA form, the CDR3 reads TGTGCCAGCCAACCGTGGGGTAGGGGGAACACTGAAGCTTTCTTT.